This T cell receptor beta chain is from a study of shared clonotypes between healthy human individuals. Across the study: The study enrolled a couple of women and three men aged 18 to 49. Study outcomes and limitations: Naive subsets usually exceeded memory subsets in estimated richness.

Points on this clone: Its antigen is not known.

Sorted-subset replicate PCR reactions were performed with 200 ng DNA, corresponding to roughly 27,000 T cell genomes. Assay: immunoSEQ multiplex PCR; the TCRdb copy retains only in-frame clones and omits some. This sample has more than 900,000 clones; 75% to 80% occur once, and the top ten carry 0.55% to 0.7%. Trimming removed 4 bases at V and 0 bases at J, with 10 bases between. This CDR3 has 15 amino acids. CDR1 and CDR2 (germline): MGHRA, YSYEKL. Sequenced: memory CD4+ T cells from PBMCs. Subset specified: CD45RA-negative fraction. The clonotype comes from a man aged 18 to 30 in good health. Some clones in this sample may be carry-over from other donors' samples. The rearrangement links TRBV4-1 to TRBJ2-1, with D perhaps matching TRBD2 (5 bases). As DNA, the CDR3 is TGCGCCAGCAGCCCCGGGGTGTCCTCCTACAATGAGCAGTTCTTC. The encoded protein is CASSPGVSSYNEQFF.